Each of the 26 T cell receptor beta chains below was sequenced from the same sample in a study of Ad26.COV2.S vaccination and SARS-CoV-2 variants. Using immunoSEQ multiplex PCR, the repertoire was profiled, and TCRdb retains in-frame clones only, with some absent. The sample lists 300,000 to 350,000 clones; 86% were seen once. Stated treatment: around 19 received Ad26.COV2.S at low or high dose, single or two shots; 5 received placebo; per-sample allocation not given. Specimen acquisition occurred on day 63 following the initial vaccine or placebo injection. Here the sequenced sample was peripheral blood, taken in a trial of Ad26.COV2.S vaccine versus placebo. The receptor source for this set is a person aged 18 to 59 who received the Ad26.COV2.S COVID-19 vaccine or a placebo.

The V and J genes are TRBV5-6 and TRBJ1-2, with unresolved D. Germline values: CDR1 SGHDT, CDR2 YYEEEE. V was pared by 6 bases and J by 2 bases, with 14 bases between. This CDR3 is built from 14 residues. CDR3 protein: CASNSQGWNYGYTF. The CDR3 region has the DNA TGTGCCAGCAACAGCCAAGGTTGGAACTATGGCTACACCTTC.

The chain couples TRBV9 to TRBJ2-1; possibly TRBD2 for D (6 bases). CDR1 and CDR2 (germline): SGDLS, YYNGEE. Trimming removed 3 bases at V and 9 bases at J, with 19 bases between. CDR3 length: 15 amino acids. The DNA for the CDR3 is TGTGCCAGCAGCGCGGGGGTAGCGAACCTATTTGAGCAGTTCTTC. It codes for CASSAGVANLFEQFF.

This clone has only one observation. V usage is TRBV25-1 and J usage is TRBJ1-2, with D tentatively TRBD1 (5 bases). The CDR3 length is 14 residues. Germline loops: CDR1 MGHDK, CDR2 SYGVNS. V lost 7 bases and J lost 4, with 16 bases in between. The CDR3 DNA is TGTGCCAGCAAAAGGAACGCGGGACCCTATGGCTACACCTTC. Translation: CASKRNAGPYGYTF.

This clone was seen only a few times. The J gene is TRBJ2-1, the V gene TRBV5-1; no definite D call. CDR3 length equals 13 residues. CDR1 is SGHRS, CDR2 YFSETQ, per germline. The V end was cut by 1 base, the J end by 6 bases, with 8 bases between. The CDR3 reads CASSLWRLNEQFF. As DNA, the CDR3 is TGCGCCAGCAGCTTGTGGAGACTCAATGAGCAGTTCTTC.

The chain couples TRBV9 to TRBJ1-4, with no clear D. The germline V gene encodes CDR1 SGDLS and CDR2 YYNGEE. V was shortened by 4 bases and J by 0 bases, with 7 bases between the two germline ends. The CDR3 is 14 residues long. The CDR3 spells CASSRTATNEKLFF. The CDR3 bases are TGTGCCAGCAGCCGGACTGCAACTAATGAAAAACTGTTTTTT.

This clone was detected once. CDR3 region: CASSLPGQGPYEQYF. CDR3 bases: TGTGCCAGCAGCCTTCCGGGACAGGGTCCCTACGAGCAGTACTTC. The rearrangement uses TRBV11-2 and TRBJ2-7, with 9 bases aligning to TRBD1. CDR1 is SGHAT, CDR2 FQNNGV, per germline. V shed 5 bases and J 2 bases; nucleotides not matched to a gene: 7. There are 15 residues in the CDR3.

J is TRBJ2-1 and V is TRBV19; D is perhaps TRBD2 (5 bases). Germline V lookup: CDR1 LNHDA, CDR2 SQIVND (reference sequence). With 7 bases removed from V and 1 base from J, the gap between germline ends came to 17 bases. The CDR3 sequence is 16 residues long. CDR3: CASTLFGLASYNEQFF. The CDR3, as DNA: TGTGCCAGTACCCTCTTCGGGCTAGCTTCCTACAATGAGCAGTTCTTC.

This clone showed up just once. The gene calls are TRBV2 and TRBJ2-3; D is uncertain. V lost 2 bases and J lost 7, with 13 bases in between. The CDR3 consists of 14 residues. Germline loops: CDR1 SNHLY, CDR2 FYNNEI. The CDR3 reads CASSELFLMNTQYF. CDR3 DNA sequence: TGTGCCAGCAGTGAATTGTTCCTCATGAATACGCAGTATTTT.

V gene TRBV7-9 combines with J gene TRBJ2-6; 8 nucleotides match TRBD1. Looked up from germline, CDR1 is SEHNR and CDR2 is FQNEAQ (reference sequence). Trimming at V came to 2 bases and at J to 2 bases, leaving 8 bases not matched to a gene. The CDR3 extends over 18 amino acids. The CDR3 bases are TGTGCCAGCAGCTTAAGAGGGCAGGGGGCAACTGGGGCCAACGTCCTGACTTTC. Translation: CASSLRGQGATGANVLTF.

V is TRBV30 and J is TRBJ1-3; 7 bases map to TRBD1. This CDR3 has 13 amino acids. Germline V gene data show CDR1 as GTSNPN and CDR2 as SVGIG (reference sequence). The ends lost 3 bases at V and 3 bases at J; junction bases unmatched: 2. CDR3 nucleotides: TGTGCCTGGAGGAGGACAGGTGGAAACACCATATATTTT. Amino acid sequence: CAWRRTGGNTIYF.

The chain uses TRBV10-1 and TRBJ2-5, with 7 bases aligning to TRBD2. Germline trimming cut 4 bases from V and 1 base from J; bases unmatched to any gene: 3. From germline, CDR1 is WNHNN and CDR2 SYGVQD (reference sequence). The CDR3 spans 14 residues. The CDR3 nucleotides read TGCGCCAGCAGTGGCGGGGGATCCCAAGAGACCCAGTACTTC. Translated, it gives CASSGGGSQETQYF.

The V call is TRBV12-3 or TRBV12-4, the J call TRBJ1-6; D gene unclear. Trimming took 6 bases from V and 5 from J, leaving 8 bases between them. The CDR3 spans 13 residues. CDR3 sequence: CASSLYNNSPLHF. The CDR3 DNA reads TGTGCCAGCAGCCTATATAATAATTCACCCCTCCACTTT.

This clone occurred once. The gene calls are TRBV3-1 (or the pseudogene TRBV3-2) and TRBJ2-3, with TRBD2 identical over 9 bases. V shed 1 base and J 4 bases; nucleotides not matched to a gene: 9. Germline V lookup: CDR1 LGHDT, CDR2 YNNKEL (reference sequence). The CDR3 totals 17 residues. Written as DNA, the CDR3 is TGTGCCAGCAGCCAAGTCGGTGGGCGGGGGGGGCCAGATACGCAGTATTTT. It codes for CASSQVGGRGGPDTQYF.

This clone showed up just once. The chain links TRBV10-3 to TRBJ2-4; the D gene is possibly TRBD2 (5 bases). The germline V gene encodes CDR1 ENHRY and CDR2 SYGVKD. The CDR3 has 18 amino acids. Trimming cost V 0 bases and J 0 bases, with 15 bases left between them. CDR3 in DNA: TGTGCCATCAGTGAGTCGACGACGGGGAGTCGAGCCAAAAACATTCAGTACTTC. Translation gives CAISESTTGSRAKNIQYF.

The chain combines TRBV5-4 with TRBJ2-4; 8 bases map to TRBD1. The ends lost 0 bases at V and 11 bases at J; junction bases unmatched: 4. The length of the CDR3 is 13 residues. Germline V CDR1 and CDR2: SGHNT, YYREEE (reference sequence). CDR3 amino acids: CASSLGDRPVQYF. The CDR3, as DNA: TGTGCCAGCAGCTTGGGGGACAGGCCCGTTCAGTACTTC.

The chain combines TRBV20-1 with TRBJ2-2; 12 positions match TRBD2. Germline-derived CDR1 and CDR2 are DFQATT and SNEGSKA (reference sequence). With 3 bases clipped from V and 0 bases from J, the junction kept 5 bases outside the gene matches. CDR3 length: 17 residues. The CDR3 bases are TGCAGTGCTAGTAGACTAGCGGGGGTCTCGAACACCGGGGAGCTGTTTTTT. Protein sequence: CSASRLAGVSNTGELFF.

This sequence joins TRBV5-1 and TRBJ2-3, with D unclear. The ends were cut back, 0 bases at V and 4 bases at J, with 3 bases in the middle. Germline V gene sequence: CDR1 SGHRS, CDR2 YFSETQ. This CDR3 spans 12 amino acids. The CDR3 loop reads CASSLEADTQYF. The CDR3 nucleotides read TGCGCCAGCAGCTTGGAGGCAGATACGCAGTATTTT.

This clone was seen only a few times. The J gene is TRBJ2-1, the V gene TRBV6-4; TRBD1 agrees at 9 bases. Trimming took 4 bases from V and 7 from J; bases not matched to a gene: 8. The CDR3 runs 15 residues. Germline V gene data show CDR1 as MRHNA and CDR2 as SNTAGT. The CDR3 DNA reads as TGTGCCAGCAGTGCGAAGACAGGGGGAAGTAATGAGCAGTTCTTC. Residues: CASSAKTGGSNEQFF.

This chain links TRBV19 with TRBJ2-6, with D perhaps TRBD1 (5 bases). Per germline, CDR1 LNHDA and CDR2 SQIVND (reference sequence). The V and J ends lost 3 bases and 1 base respectively, with 10 bases between them. The CDR3 is 16 residues long. The CDR3 DNA reads TGTGCCAGTAGTATCAACCCAGGGTCTGGGGCCAACGTCCTGACTTTC. This encodes CASSINPGSGANVLTF.

The V call is TRBV7-8, the J call TRBJ2-5; a weak D match, TRBD2 (5 bases). V was pared by 8 bases and J by 3 bases, with 13 bases between. The CDR3 runs to 13 residues. Germline V gene sequence: CDR1 SGHVS, CDR2 FQNEAQ. The CDR3 reads CASSYGKKETQYF. The CDR3, as DNA: TGTGCCAGCTCGTACGGGAAAAAAGAGACCCAGTACTTC.

As regards this clone: This CDR3 is also generated by other DNA sequences in the sample. CDR3 residues: CASSLGQGGTEAFF. The CDR3 DNA reads TGCGCCAGCAGCTTGGGACAGGGAGGCACTGAAGCTTTCTTT. This chain joins TRBV5-1 and TRBJ1-1, with 7 bases identical to TRBD1. Trimming removed 0 bases from V and 4 bases from J; junction bases left unmatched: 3. The CDR3 loop spans 14 amino acids. From germline, CDR1 is SGHRS and CDR2 YFSETQ.

This sequence joins TRBV9 and TRBJ2-1; TRBD2 agrees at 8 bases. The CDR3 has 16 amino acids. V lost 2 bases to trimming and J lost 8 bases; unmatched junction nucleotides: 12. The germline gives CDR1 SGDLS, CDR2 YYNGEE. In DNA form, the CDR3 reads TGTGCCAGCAGCGTGGGGACTAGTAACTGGATTGATGAGCAGTTCTTC. Protein product: CASSVGTSNWIDEQFF.

The genes are TRBV7-8 and TRBJ1-5; TRBD1 matches 7 bases. The germline V gene has CDR1 SGHVS and CDR2 FQNEAQ. The CDR3 length is 17 residues. V gave up 4 bases and J gave up 0 bases; unmatched junction bases: 9. The CDR3 protein is CASSSGLTGASNQPQHF. The DNA of the CDR3 is TGTGCCAGCAGCTCTGGGCTAACAGGGGCTAGCAATCAGCCCCAGCATTTT.

The rearrangement uses TRBV5-8 and TRBJ2-2, with 7 positions matching TRBD2. The CDR3 is 16 residues long. V was clipped by 4 bases and J by 5 bases; unmatched bases: 11. Germline V gene lookup returns CDR1 SGHTS and CDR2 YDEGEE. The CDR3 DNA is TGTGCCAGCAGCGCGCGAGGGACTATGAGAACCGGGGAGCTGTTTTTT. Translation gives CASSARGTMRTGELFF.

The V gene is TRBV20-1, the J gene TRBJ1-1, with unresolved D. Trimming removed 3 bases at V and 0 bases at J, with 14 bases between. The CDR3 spans 15 residues. CDR1 is DFQATT, CDR2 SNEGSKA, per germline (reference sequence). The CDR3 reads CSASDSETLNTEAFF. In DNA form, the CDR3 reads TGCAGTGCTAGTGATTCTGAGACACTGAACACTGAAGCTTTCTTT.

In its sample, this clone was seen a few times. The chain employs TRBV6-5 and TRBJ1-3, with a tentative D call TRBD1 (5 bases). Germline values: CDR1 MNHEY, CDR2 SVGAGI. The CDR3 spans 14 residues. The V end lost 10 bases, the J end lost 2 bases, and 15 bases lay between the germline ends. CDR3: CATFPLGAGNTIYF. DNA of the CDR3: TGTGCCACCTTCCCTTTGGGGGCTGGAAACACCATATATTTT.